These T cell receptor beta chains were read from a single sample in a study of TIL therapy for anti-PD-1-resistant metastatic lung cancer. Libraries were prepared by immunoSEQ multiplex PCR; TCRdb keeps only in-frame clonotypes and omits some of them. The sample has around 45,000 clones, roughly 70% seen once. The starting material was tumor tissue, obtained at baseline. The receptors derive from a person aged 30 to 80 with non-small cell lung cancer. Both conserved end residues are part of each CDR3. The D gene is left open where the match is weak. Only some rows state a clone size, as once, few, many or a class for expanded clones.

TRBV7-2	.	few	TRBJ2-3	13	TGTGCCAGCAGCTTAGTCCACGGAGATACGCAGTATTTT	CASSLVHGDTQYF
TRBV5-1	TRBD2	.	TRBJ2-5	15	TGCGCCAGCAGCGCGGGACTAGCGGTCGGGGAGACCCAGTACTTC	CASSAGLAVGETQYF
TRBV6-1	.	.	TRBJ1-1	15	TGTGCCAGCACCAACAAGAGGGGAGGGAACACTGAAGCTTTCTTT	CASTNKRGGNTEAFF
TRBV19	.	.	TRBJ1-1	13	TGTGCCAGTAGTATCCCAGGGATACCTGAAGCTTTCTTT	CASSIPGIPEAFF
TRBV5-6	.	.	TRBJ2-5	16	TGTGCCAGCAGCCCCCCTGGGCAGGGGGGGATGGAGACCCAGTACTTC	CASSPPGQGGMETQYF
TRBV18	TRBD1	few	TRBJ1-1	15	TGTGCCAGCTCACCGGGCGGCAGGGGGCTGGCTGAAGCTTTCTTT	CASSPGGRGLAEAFF
TRBV6-6	TRBD1	.	TRBJ1-1	12	TGTGCCACTACGGGGACAGCACTTGAAGCTTTCTTT	CATTGTALEAFF
TRBV5-1	TRBD1	.	TRBJ1-4	15	TGCGCCAGCAGCTTGGTATTCGGGACAGGGGATGAACTGTTTTTT	CASSLVFGTGDELFF
TRBV5-4	.	.	TRBJ1-4	14	TGTGCCAGCAGTTTAGGTCCCTCAGGCGAAAAACTGTTTTTT	CASSLGPSGEKLFF
TRBV9	TRBD2	.	TRBJ2-1	17	TGTGCCAGCAGCGTAGGACTTAGGTCTAGCGGCTACAATGAGCAGTTCTTC	CASSVGLRSSGYNEQFF
TRBV29-1	.	.	TRBJ1-2	14	TGCAGCGTTGAACCCCCGGGGGCGGCCTATGGCTACACCTTC	CSVEPPGAAYGYTF
TRBV2	TRBD2	.	TRBJ2-2	14	TGTGCCACCTCGGGGGGGGCGAGCACCGGGGAGCTGTTTTTT	CATSGGASTGELFF
TRBV5-5	.	.	TRBJ1-3	15	TGTGCCAGCAGCTCCTCATCAGGGGTTGGAAACACCATATATTTT	CASSSSSGVGNTIYF
TRBV2	.	few	TRBJ1-4	15	TGTGCCAGCAGTGAAGGGTACAGGCGAGATGAAAAACTGTTTTTT	CASSEGYRRDEKLFF
TRBV7-9	TRBD1	.	TRBJ1-1	15	TGTGCCAGCGAGAAAGGGACAGGGGTGAACACTGAAGCTTTCTTT	CASEKGTGVNTEAFF
TRBV4-1	.	.	TRBJ2-5	15	TGCGCCAGCAGCCAAGGAAGGGCAGATCGGGAGACCCAGTACTTC	CASSQGRADRETQYF
TRBV5-6	.	.	TRBJ1-3	15	TGTGCCAGCAGCTTCGGCAGGGTAGCCGGAAACACCATATATTTT	CASSFGRVAGNTIYF
TRBV6-7	TRBD1	.	TRBJ2-7	16	TGTGCCAGCAGTCACGGCACGGGACAGGGCACCTACGAGCAGTACTTC	CASSHGTGQGTYEQYF
TRBV30	.	.	TRBJ2-6	16	TGTGCCTGGACATTGACAGGACTCTCTGGGGCCAACGTCCTGACTTTC	CAWTLTGLSGANVLTF
TRBV6-5	TRBD2	.	TRBJ2-2	14	TGTGCCAGCAGATCTAGCGGGAGTAAGGGGGAGCTGTTTTTT	CASRSSGSKGELFF
TRBV5-1	.	.	TRBJ1-1	16	TGCGCCAGCAGCTTGTACCGATTGGGTCCTAACACTGAAGCTTTCTTT	CASSLYRLGPNTEAFF
TRBV28	TRBD1	few	TRBJ1-2	13	TGTGCCAGCAGTCTACAGGGGCCCGGGGGCTACACCTTC	CASSLQGPGGYTF
TRBV6-6	.	.	TRBJ2-7	16	TGTGCCAGCAGTTACATCCGCGGGCTGGGGTCCTACGAGCAGTACTTC	CASSYIRGLGSYEQYF
TRBV28	.	.	TRBJ1-3	17	TGTGCCAGCAGTTTTTGGGGTCGAAGACCGGCTGGAAACACCATATATTTT	CASSFWGRRPAGNTIYF
TRBV6-6	.	.	TRBJ2-7	15	TGTGCCAGCGTTTCCCGGGACTCGAGCTCCTACGAGCAGTACTTC	CASVSRDSSSYEQYF
TRBV27	.	.	TRBJ1-1	13	TGTGCCAGCAGTGCGGACTCGGCCACTGAAGCTTTCTTT	CASSADSATEAFF
TRBV11-2	.	.	TRBJ1-3	16	TGTGCCAGCAGCTTTCCCCAGGCGTTCTCTGGAAACACCATATATTTT	CASSFPQAFSGNTIYF
TRBV5-4	TRBD2	.	TRBJ2-5	16	TGTGCCAGCAGCTCAAGGACTAGCGGCTTCCAAGAGACCCAGTACTTC	CASSSRTSGFQETQYF
TRBV5-4	TRBD2	.	TRBJ2-5	14	TGTGCCAGCGGGGGGGGAGCGGGTCAAGAGACCCAGTACTTC	CASGGGAGQETQYF
TRBV15	TRBD1	.	TRBJ2-7	13	TGTGCCACCAGCAAACAGGGGGCATGGGAGCAGTACTTC	CATSKQGAWEQYF
TRBV11-2	.	.	TRBJ2-5	13	TGTGCCAGCAGCCCCGGCAGCCAAGAGACCCAGTACTTC	CASSPGSQETQYF
TRBV19	.	.	TRBJ2-2	16	TGTGCCAGTAGTATAGGCGCAGGCGCGAACACCGGGGAGCTGTTTTTT	CASSIGAGANTGELFF
TRBV11-2	TRBD1	few	TRBJ2-7	13	TGTGCCAGCTCCCAGGGGGTAGTTGGCGAGCAGTACTTC	CASSQGVVGEQYF
TRBV7-2	.	few	TRBJ2-3	16	TGTGCCAGCAGCTTAGATAGGGCGCCTAGCACAGATACGCAGTATTTT	CASSLDRAPSTDTQYF
TRBV6-6	.	.	TRBJ1-4	14	TGTGCCAGCACACCAGGGGCAACTAATGAAAAACTGTTTTTT	CASTPGATNEKLFF
TRBV12-5	.	few	TRBJ1-1	16	TGTGCTAGTGGTTTGGTACAAGGCACAGCGAACACTGAAGCTTTCTTT	CASGLVQGTANTEAFF
TRBV6-1	.	.	TRBJ1-1	14	TGTGCCAGCAGTGGTCGAGGAGGGAGCACTGAAGCTTTCTTT	CASSGRGGSTEAFF
TRBV27	.	few	TRBJ2-7	14	TGTGCCAGCAGTTTAGTCCGGGGAGGAGGCGAGCAGTACTTC	CASSLVRGGGEQYF
TRBV2	.	once	TRBJ1-6	13	TGTGCCAGCCGGGCCCGGTCTGGTTCACCCCTCCACTTT	CASRARSGSPLHF
TRBV25-1	.	once	TRBJ2-5	12	TGTGCCAGCAGTGAACTTTGGGAGACCCAGTACTTC	CASSELWETQYF
TRBV19	.	.	TRBJ1-4	14	TGTGCCAGTAGTATAATCGGGGGTAATGAAAAACTGTTTTTT	CASSIIGGNEKLFF